This T cell receptor beta chain was recovered during a study of T cells after somatic rescue of genetic block. This CDR3 has 12 residues. V was cut by 0 bases and J by 10 bases, with 7 bases left in between. Germline CDR1 and CDR2: LNHDA and SQIVND (reference sequence). The repertoire was sequenced with immunoSEQ multiplex PCR; TCRdb's copy has only in-frame clones and lacks some. The table shows 85,000 to 90,000 clones, with approximately 90% occurring only once. The gene calls are TRBV19 and TRBJ2-1; D tentatively reads TRBD1 or TRBD2 (5 bases each). The sequence came from a woman aged 18-30 years. Sequencing was done on a sample of peripheral blood mononuclear cells (PBMCs). The CDR3 protein is CASSIEWGEQFF. DNA of the CDR3: TGTGCCAGTAGTATAGAGTGGGGGGAGCAGTTCTTC.